The present TCR beta chain was sequenced within a study of OX40 agonist ivuxolimab in advanced cancers. Blood sampling was done at baseline, cycle 4 day 1, and cycle 7 day 1. Produced via immunoSEQ multiplex PCR; TCRdb's table is partial and in-frame only. The table has 65,000 to 85,000 clones, around 82% seen once. Trimming took 8 bases from V and 0 from J, leaving 11 bases between them. CDR1 and CDR2 from the germline V gene are KGHSH and LQKENI. The CDR3 contains 14 residues. The rearrangement joins TRBV18 to TRBJ1-3; D is possibly TRBD1 (6 bases). The starting material was CD4+ or CD8+ T cells sorted from blood, obtained in a trial of the OX40 agonist ivuxolimab. This TCR derives from an adult with an advanced solid tumor such as melanoma, head and neck, liver or kidney cancer. The CDR3 reads CASGQGFSGNTIYF. CDR3 in DNA: TGTGCCAGCGGCCAGGGGTTCTCTGGAAACACCATATATTTT.